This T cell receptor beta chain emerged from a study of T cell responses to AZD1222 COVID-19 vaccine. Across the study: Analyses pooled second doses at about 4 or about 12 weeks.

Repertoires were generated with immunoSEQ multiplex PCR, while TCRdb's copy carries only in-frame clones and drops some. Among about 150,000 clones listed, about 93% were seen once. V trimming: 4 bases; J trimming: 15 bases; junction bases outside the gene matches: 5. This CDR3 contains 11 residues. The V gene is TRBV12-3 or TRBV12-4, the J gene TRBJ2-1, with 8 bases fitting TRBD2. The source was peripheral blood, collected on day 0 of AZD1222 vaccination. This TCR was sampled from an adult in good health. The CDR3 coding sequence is TGTGCCAGCAGTTCCGGGACTAGTCGGTTCTTC. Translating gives CASSSGTSRFF.